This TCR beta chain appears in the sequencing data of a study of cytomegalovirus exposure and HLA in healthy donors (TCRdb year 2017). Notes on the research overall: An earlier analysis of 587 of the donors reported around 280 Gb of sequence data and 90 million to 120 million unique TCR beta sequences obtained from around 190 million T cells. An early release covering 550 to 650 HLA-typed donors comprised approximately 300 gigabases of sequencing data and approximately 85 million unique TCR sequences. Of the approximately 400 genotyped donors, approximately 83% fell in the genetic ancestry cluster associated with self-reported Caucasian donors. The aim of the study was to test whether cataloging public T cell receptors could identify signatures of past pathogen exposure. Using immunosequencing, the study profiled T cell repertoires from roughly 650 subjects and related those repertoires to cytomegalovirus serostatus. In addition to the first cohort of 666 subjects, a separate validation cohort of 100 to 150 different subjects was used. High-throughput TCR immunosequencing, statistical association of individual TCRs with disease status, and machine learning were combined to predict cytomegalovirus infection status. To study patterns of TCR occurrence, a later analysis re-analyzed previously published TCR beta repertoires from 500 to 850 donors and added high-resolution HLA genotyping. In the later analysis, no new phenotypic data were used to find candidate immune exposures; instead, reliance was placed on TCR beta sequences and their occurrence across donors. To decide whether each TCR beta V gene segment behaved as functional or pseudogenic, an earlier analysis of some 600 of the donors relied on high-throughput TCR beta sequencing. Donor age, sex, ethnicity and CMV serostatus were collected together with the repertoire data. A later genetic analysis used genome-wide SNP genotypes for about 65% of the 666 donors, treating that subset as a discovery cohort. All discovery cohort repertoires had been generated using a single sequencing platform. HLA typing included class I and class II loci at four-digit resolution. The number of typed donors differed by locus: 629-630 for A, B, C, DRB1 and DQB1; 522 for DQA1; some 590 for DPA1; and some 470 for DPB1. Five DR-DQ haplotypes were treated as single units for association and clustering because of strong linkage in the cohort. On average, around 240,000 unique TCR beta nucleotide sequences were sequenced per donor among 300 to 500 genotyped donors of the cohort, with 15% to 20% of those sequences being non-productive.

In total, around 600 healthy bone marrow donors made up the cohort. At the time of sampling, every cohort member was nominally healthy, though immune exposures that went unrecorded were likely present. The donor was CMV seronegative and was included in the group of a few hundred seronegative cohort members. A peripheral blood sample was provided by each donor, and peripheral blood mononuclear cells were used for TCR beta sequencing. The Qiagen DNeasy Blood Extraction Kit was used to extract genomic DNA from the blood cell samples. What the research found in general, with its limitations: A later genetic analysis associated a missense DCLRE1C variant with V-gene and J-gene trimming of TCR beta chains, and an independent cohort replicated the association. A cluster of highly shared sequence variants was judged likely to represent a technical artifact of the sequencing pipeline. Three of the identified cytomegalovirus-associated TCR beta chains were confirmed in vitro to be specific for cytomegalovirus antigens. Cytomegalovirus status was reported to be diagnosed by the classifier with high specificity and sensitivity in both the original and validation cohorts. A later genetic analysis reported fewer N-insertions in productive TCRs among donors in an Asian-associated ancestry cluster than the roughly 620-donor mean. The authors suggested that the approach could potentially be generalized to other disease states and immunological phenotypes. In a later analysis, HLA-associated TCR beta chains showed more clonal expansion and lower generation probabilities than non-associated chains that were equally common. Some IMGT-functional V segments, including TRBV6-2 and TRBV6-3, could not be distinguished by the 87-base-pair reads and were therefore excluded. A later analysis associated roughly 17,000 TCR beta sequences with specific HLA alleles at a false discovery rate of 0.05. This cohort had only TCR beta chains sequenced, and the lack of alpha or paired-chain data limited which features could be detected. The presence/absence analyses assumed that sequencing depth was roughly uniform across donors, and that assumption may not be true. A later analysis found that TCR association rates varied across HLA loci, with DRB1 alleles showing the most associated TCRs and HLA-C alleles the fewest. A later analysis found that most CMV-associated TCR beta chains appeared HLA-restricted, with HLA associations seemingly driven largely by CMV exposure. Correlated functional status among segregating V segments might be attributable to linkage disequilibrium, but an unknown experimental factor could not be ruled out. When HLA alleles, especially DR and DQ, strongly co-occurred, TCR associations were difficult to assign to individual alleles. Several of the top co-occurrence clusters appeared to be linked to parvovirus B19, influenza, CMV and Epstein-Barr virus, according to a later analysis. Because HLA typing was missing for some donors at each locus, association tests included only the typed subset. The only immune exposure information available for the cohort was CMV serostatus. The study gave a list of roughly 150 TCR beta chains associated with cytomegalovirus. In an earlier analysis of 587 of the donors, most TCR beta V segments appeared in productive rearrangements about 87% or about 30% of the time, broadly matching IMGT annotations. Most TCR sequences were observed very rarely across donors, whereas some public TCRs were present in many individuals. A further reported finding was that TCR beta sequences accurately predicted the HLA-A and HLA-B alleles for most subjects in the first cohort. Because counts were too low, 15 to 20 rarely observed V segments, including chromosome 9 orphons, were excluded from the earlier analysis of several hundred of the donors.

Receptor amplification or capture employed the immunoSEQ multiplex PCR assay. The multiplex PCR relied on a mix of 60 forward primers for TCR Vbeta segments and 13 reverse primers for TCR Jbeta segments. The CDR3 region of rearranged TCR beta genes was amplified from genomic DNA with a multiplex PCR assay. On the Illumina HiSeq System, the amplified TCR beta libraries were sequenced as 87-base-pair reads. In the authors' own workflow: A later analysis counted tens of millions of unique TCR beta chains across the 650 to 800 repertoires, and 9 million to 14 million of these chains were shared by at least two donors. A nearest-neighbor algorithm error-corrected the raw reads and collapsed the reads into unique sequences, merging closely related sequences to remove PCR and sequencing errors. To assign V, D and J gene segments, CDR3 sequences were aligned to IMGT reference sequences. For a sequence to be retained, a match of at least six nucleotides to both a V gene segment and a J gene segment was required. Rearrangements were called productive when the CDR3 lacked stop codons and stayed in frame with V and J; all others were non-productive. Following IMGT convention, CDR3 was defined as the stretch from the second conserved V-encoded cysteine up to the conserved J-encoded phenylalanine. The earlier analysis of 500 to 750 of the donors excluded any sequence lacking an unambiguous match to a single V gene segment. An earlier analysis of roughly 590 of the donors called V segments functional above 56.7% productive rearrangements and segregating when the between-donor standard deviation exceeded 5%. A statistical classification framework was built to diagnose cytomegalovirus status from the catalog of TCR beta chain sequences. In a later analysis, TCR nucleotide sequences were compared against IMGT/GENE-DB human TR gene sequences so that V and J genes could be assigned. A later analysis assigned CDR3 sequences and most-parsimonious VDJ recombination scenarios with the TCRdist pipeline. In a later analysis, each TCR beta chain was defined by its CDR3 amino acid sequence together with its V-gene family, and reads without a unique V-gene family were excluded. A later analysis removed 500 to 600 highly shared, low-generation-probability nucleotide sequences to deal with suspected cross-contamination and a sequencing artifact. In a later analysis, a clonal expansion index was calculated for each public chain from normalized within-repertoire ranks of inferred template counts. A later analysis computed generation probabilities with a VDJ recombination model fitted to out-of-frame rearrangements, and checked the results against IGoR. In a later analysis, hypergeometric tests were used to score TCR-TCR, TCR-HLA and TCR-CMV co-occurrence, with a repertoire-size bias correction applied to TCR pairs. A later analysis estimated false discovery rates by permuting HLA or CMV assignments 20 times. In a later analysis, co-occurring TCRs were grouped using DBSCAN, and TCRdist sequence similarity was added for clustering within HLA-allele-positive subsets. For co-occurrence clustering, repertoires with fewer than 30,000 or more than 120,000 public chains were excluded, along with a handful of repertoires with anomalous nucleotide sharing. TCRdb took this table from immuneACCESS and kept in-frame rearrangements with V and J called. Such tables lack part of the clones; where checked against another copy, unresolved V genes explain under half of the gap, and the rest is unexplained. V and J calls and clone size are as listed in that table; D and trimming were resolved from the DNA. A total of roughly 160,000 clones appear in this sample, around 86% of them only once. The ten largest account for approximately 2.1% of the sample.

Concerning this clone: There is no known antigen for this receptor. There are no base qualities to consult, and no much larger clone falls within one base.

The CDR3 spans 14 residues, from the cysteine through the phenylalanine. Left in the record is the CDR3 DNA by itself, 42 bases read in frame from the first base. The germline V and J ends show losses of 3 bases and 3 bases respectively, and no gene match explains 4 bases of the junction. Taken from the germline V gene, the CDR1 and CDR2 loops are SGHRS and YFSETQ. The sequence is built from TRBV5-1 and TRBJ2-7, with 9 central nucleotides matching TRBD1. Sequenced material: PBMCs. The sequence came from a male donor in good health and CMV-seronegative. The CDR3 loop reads CASSSPGQGYEQYF. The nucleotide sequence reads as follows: TGCGCCAGCAGCTCGCCGGGACAGGGCTACGAGCAGTACTTC.